The following is a TCR beta chain sequence with its context. Execution of the assay was at deep level. The input for sorted-subset replicate PCRs was 200 ng DNA, some 28,000 T cell genomes. This table comes from immunoSEQ multiplex PCR, and its TCRdb copy is limited to in-frame clones, with some not included. This sample yields a few hundred thousand clones, of which more than 75% are seen a single time; 16% belongs to the top ten. This entry is derived from a study of shared clonotypes between healthy human individuals. The sequence came from a young man in good health. Input material: memory CD8+ T cells sorted from blood. Subset defined: CD45RO+ cells pooled with CCR7-negative TemRA cells.

The CDR3 DNA reads TGTGCCAGCAGCTTAGAATCAGGGACCTACGAGCAGTACTTC. The encoded protein is CASSLESGTYEQYF. This sequence joins TRBV7-9 and TRBJ2-7; possibly TRBD1 for D (5 bases). The V gene's germline CDR1 is SEHNR and CDR2 FQNEAQ (reference sequence). V was trimmed by 1 base and J by 2 bases, leaving 9 bases between them. This CDR3 region has 14 residues.